These 30 T cell receptor beta chains were sequenced from one sample in a study of control samples from healthy donors and cancer patients. The assay was immunoSEQ multiplex PCR, and TCRdb's table has in-frame clones only and misses some. This sample has under 60,000 clones, with over 85% found just once. Material for sequencing was PBMCs. The source of these receptors is a woman aged 45-60 years with head and neck cancer.

The V call is TRBV7-6, the J call TRBJ2-1; TRBD1 is a possible D gene (5 bases). Germline V gives CDR1 SGHVS, CDR2 FNYEAQ. V was shortened by 1 base and J by 0 bases, with 10 bases between the two germline ends. This CDR3 is built from 16 residues. The CDR3 DNA follows: TGTGCCAGCAGCTTAGGCGCAGGGCGCTCCTACAATGAGCAGTTCTTC. Translating it yields CASSLGAGRSYNEQFF.

The chain uses TRBV4-1 and TRBJ2-2; 11 bases map to TRBD2. CDR3 length: 16 residues. In germline, CDR1 is MGHRA, CDR2 YSYEKL. V lost 0 bases to trimming and J lost 5 bases; unmatched junction nucleotides: 2. The CDR3 bases are TGCGCCAGCAGCCAAGATCCTAGCGGGAGGACCGGGGAGCTGTTTTTT. The encoded protein is CASSQDPSGRTGELFF.

The V gene is TRBV4-1, the J gene TRBJ2-5; TRBD1 matches at 8 bases. With V trimmed by 2 bases and J by 1 base, 6 bases remained unmatched. Germline CDR1 reads MGHRA; CDR2 reads YSYEKL. This CDR3 contains 16 residues. CDR3 region: CASSQHLGTGQETQYF. CDR3 sequence (DNA): TGCGCCAGCAGCCAACACCTAGGGACAGGCCAAGAGACCCAGTACTTC.

The table lists this clone with a count of one. CDR3 region: CASGFILSTEAFF. The DNA of the CDR3 is TGTGCCAGCGGTTTTATCTTGAGCACTGAAGCTTTCTTT. This sequence joins TRBV11-2 and TRBJ1-1; D uncertain. There are 13 residues in the CDR3. CDR1 is SGHAT and CDR2 is FQNNGV in the germline V gene. The V and J ends lost 8 bases and 4 bases respectively, with 14 bases between them.

As for this clone: This sample includes further DNA sequences coding for the same CDR3. The chain couples TRBV20-1 to TRBJ1-5, with D unresolved. Trimming left V 5 bases short and J 4 bases short, with 6 bases between. Germline V gives CDR1 DFQATT, CDR2 SNEGSKA (reference sequence). The CDR3 is made up of 11 amino acids. Here the CDR3 reads CSASGNQPQHF. Here the CDR3 DNA reads TGCAGTGCTTCGGGGAATCAGCCCCAGCATTTT.

The chain combines TRBV3-1 (or the pseudogene TRBV3-2) with TRBJ2-7; D might be TRBD1 (6 bases). V lost 0 bases and J lost 4, with 10 bases in between. CDR1 is LGHDT, CDR2 YNNKEL, per germline (reference sequence). The CDR3 length is 14 residues. The CDR3 here is CASSQDRTVYEQYF. The CDR3 region has the DNA TGTGCCAGCAGCCAAGATCGGACAGTGTACGAGCAGTACTTC.

The rearrangement uses TRBV6-5 and TRBJ2-1; no clear D gene. Germline V gives CDR1 MNHEY, CDR2 SVGAGI. The CDR3 is 10 amino acids. V was pared by 8 bases and J by 8 bases, with 7 bases between. CDR3 sequence: CASGRYEQFF. The CDR3 nucleotides read TGTGCCAGCGGACGGTATGAGCAGTTCTTC.

V gene TRBV5-6 combines with J gene TRBJ2-5; D is undetermined. Germline CDR1 and CDR2: SGHDT and YYEEEE. V lost 5 bases and J 4 bases, leaving 18 bases between the germline ends. This CDR3 comprises 15 residues. This CDR3 reads CASSFFMGRIETQYF. CDR3 nucleotide sequence: TGTGCCAGCAGTTTCTTTATGGGTAGGATAGAGACCCAGTACTTC.

This clone was detected once. The rearrangement uses TRBV7-6 and TRBJ2-7, with a possible D match to TRBD1 (5 bases). Germline lookup yields CDR1 SGHVS and CDR2 FNYEAQ. This CDR3 is built from 15 residues. Trimming stripped 1 base from V and 4 bases from J, with 14 bases between. DNA of the CDR3: TGTGCCAGCAGCTTAGTCCCAGGGCACCCTTACGAGCAGTACTTC. Translated: CASSLVPGHPYEQYF.

V usage is TRBV6-1 and J usage is TRBJ2-2, with D possibly TRBD1 on 6 matching bases. The CDR3 has 13 amino acids. V gave up 3 bases and J gave up 5 bases, with 7 bases separating them. Germline V gene data show CDR1 as MNHNS and CDR2 as SASEGT. This CDR3 is CASSEQGTGELFF. Written as DNA, the CDR3 is TGTGCCAGCAGTGAGCAGGGGACCGGGGAGCTGTTTTTT.

The rearrangement links TRBV19 to TRBJ1-1, with D unresolved. The V gene lost 7 bases and the J gene lost 7 bases, with 22 bases spanning the gap. CDR1 and CDR2 (germline): LNHDA, SQIVND (reference sequence). There are 15 residues in the CDR3. The CDR3 spells CASTPESFRAVEAFF. The CDR3 bases are TGTGCCAGTACCCCGGAAAGCTTTCGGGCGGTTGAAGCTTTCTTT.

The V and J genes are TRBV28 and TRBJ1-6; TRBD1 might be the D (6 bases). Germline V gene sequence: CDR1 MDHEN, CDR2 SYDVKM. V was pared by 10 bases and J by 2 bases, with 12 bases between. CDR3 length: 14 amino acids. In nucleotides, the CDR3 is TGTGCCACCGTAGGGGGTACCTATAATTCACCCCTCCACTTT. Translated: CATVGGTYNSPLHF.

The chain couples TRBV5-5 to TRBJ2-7, with D unresolved. V was clipped by 6 bases and J by 0 bases, with 13 bases between them. Germline values: CDR1 SGHKS, CDR2 YYEKEE (reference sequence). The length of the CDR3 is 14 residues. Here the CDR3 DNA reads TGTGCCAGCACCCCCGTTGAGGTCTCCTACGAGCAGTACTTC. Amino acid sequence: CASTPVEVSYEQYF.

This clone was recorded only once. The rearrangement joins TRBV6-5 to TRBJ1-4, with D possibly TRBD1 on 5 matching bases. There are 15 residues in the CDR3. Trimming stripped 6 bases from V and 8 bases from J, with 19 bases between. Germline values: CDR1 MNHEY, CDR2 SVGAGI. CDR3 DNA: TGTGCCAGCAGCTCCCGGGACGGTGAGCAAGAAAAACTGTTTTTT. Translating it yields CASSSRDGEQEKLFF.

The rearrangement joins TRBV5-1 to TRBJ1-2; D possibly corresponds to TRBD1 (5 bases). The CDR3 contains 15 residues. Germline V gene sequence: CDR1 SGHRS, CDR2 YFSETQ. Trimming removed 1 base at V and 2 bases at J, with 12 bases between. CDR3 bases: TGCGCCAGCAGCTTGCGTCGGGACGGCAACTATGGCTACACCTTC. Encoded protein: CASSLRRDGNYGYTF. The variable domain in full, completed from reference TRBV5-1 and TRBJ1-2, reads KAGVTQTPRYLIKTRGQQVTLSCSPISGHRSVSWYQQTPGQGLQFLFEYFSETQRNKGNFPGRFSGRQFSNSRSEMNVSTLELGDSALYLCASSLRRDGNYGYTFGSGTRLTVV.

This clone was detected once. The chain joins TRBV30 to TRBJ1-5; 7 bases match TRBD1. The CDR3 is 13 amino acids. Germline V gene data show CDR1 as GTSNPN and CDR2 as SVGIG (reference sequence). With 4 bases clipped from V and 0 bases from J, the junction kept 0 bases outside the gene matches. The DNA for the CDR3 is TGTGCCTGGACAGGGGGTAGCAATCAGCCCCAGCATTTT. Protein sequence: CAWTGGSNQPQHF.

The chain is built from TRBV15 and TRBJ2-7, with 11 bases that match TRBD1. The CDR3 runs 17 residues. V was pared by 0 bases and J by 2 bases, with 6 bases of the junction left unmatched. Looked up from germline, CDR1 is LNHNV and CDR2 is YYDKDF (reference sequence). In DNA form, the CDR3 reads TGTGCCACCAGCAGAGATAGGGGACAGGGGGTCCCCTACGAGCAGTACTTC. It is translated as CATSRDRGQGVPYEQYF.

The chain joins TRBV7-2 to TRBJ2-6, with TRBD1 identical over 12 bases. Trimming at V came to 4 bases and at J to 1 base, leaving 8 bases not matched to a gene. Germline V gene data show CDR1 as SGHTA and CDR2 as FQGNSA. The CDR3 runs to 19 residues. CDR3 DNA: TGTGCCAGCAGCTACCCGGGACAGGGGGCGAGTTCTGGGGCCAACGTCCTGACTTTC. As protein: CASSYPGQGASSGANVLTF.

J is TRBJ2-7 and V is TRBV19; TRBD1 matches 8 bases. Looked up from germline, CDR1 is LNHDA and CDR2 is SQIVND (reference sequence). V trimming: 8 bases; J trimming: 3 bases; junction bases outside the gene matches: 6. This CDR3 comprises 13 residues. The CDR3 nucleotides read TGTGCCAGTGGACAGGGCTGGGGCTACGAGCAGTACTTC. Translated, it gives CASGQGWGYEQYF. The full variable domain, in which reference TRBV19 and TRBJ2-7 provide the parts outside the CDR3, is DGGITQSPKYLFRKEGQNVTLSCEQNLNHDAMYWYRQDPGQGLRLIYYSQIVNDFQKGDIAEGYSVSREKKESFPLTVTSAQKNPTAFYLCASGQGWGYEQYFGPGTRLTVT.

The chain employs TRBV5-4 and TRBJ2-7; a weak D match, TRBD2 (5 bases). The germline CDR1 and CDR2 sequences are SGHNT and YYREEE (reference sequence). Trimming removed 7 bases from V and 2 bases from J, with 16 bases in between. The CDR3 covers 14 residues. The CDR3 is CASSYPGSTYEQYF. CDR3 nucleotides: TGTGCCAGCTCGTACCCGGGGTCAACCTACGAGCAGTACTTC. Looking up the rest from reference TRBV5-4 and TRBJ2-7 gives the full variable domain: ETGVTQSPTHLIKTRGQQVTLRCSSQSGHNTVSWYQQALGQGPQFIFQYYREEENGRGNFPPRFSGLQFPNYSSELNVNALELDDSALYLCASSYPGSTYEQYFGPGTRLTVT.

V is TRBV5-1 and J is TRBJ1-5, with 8 bases identical to TRBD1. CDR3 length: 15 amino acids. J was trimmed by 6 bases and V by 1 base; bases with no gene match: 6. Germline loops: CDR1 SGHRS, CDR2 YFSETQ. Here the CDR3 DNA reads TGCGCCAGCAGCTTGATGGGACAGGAGGGTCAGCCCCAGCATTTT. As protein: CASSLMGQEGQPQHF.

This chain joins TRBV10-3 and TRBJ2-3, with 9 positions matching TRBD1. The CDR3 sequence is 15 residues long. Germline V gene sequence: CDR1 ENHRY, CDR2 SYGVKD. J was trimmed by 4 bases and V by 5 bases; bases with no gene match: 7. The CDR3 region has the DNA TGTGCCATCAGTAACCGGGACAGGGACGCAGATACGCAGTATTTT. Amino acids: CAISNRDRDADTQYF.

The rearrangement uses TRBV2 and TRBJ1-5; the match to TRBD1 covers 7 bases. CDR1 and CDR2 (germline): SNHLY, FYNNEI. Unmatched junction bases numbered 6, after V lost 6 bases and J lost 1 base. The CDR3 totals 15 residues. The CDR3 here is CASREGAQSNQPQHF. The CDR3 coding sequence is TGTGCCAGCAGGGAGGGGGCGCAAAGCAATCAGCCCCAGCATTTT.

The chain recombines TRBV15 with TRBJ1-6; 7 bases align to TRBD1. V lost 0 bases to trimming and J lost 12 bases; unmatched junction nucleotides: 11. CDR3 size: 16 residues. From germline, CDR1 is LNHNV and CDR2 YYDKDF (reference sequence). CDR3 sequence: CATSRDIRGIGKPLHF. CDR3 sequence (DNA): TGTGCCACCAGCAGAGACATCAGGGGGATCGGAAAACCCCTCCACTTT.

This rearrangement joins TRBV3-1 (or the pseudogene TRBV3-2) to TRBJ2-7; D possibly corresponds to TRBD1 (6 bases). This CDR3 region has 12 residues. From germline, CDR1 is LGHDT and CDR2 YNNKEL (reference sequence). V was clipped by 4 bases and J by 6 bases, with 10 bases between them. This CDR3 is CASSPTGLEQYF. As DNA, the CDR3 is TGTGCCAGCAGCCCTACAGGGCTCGAGCAGTACTTC.

This chain joins TRBV2 and TRBJ1-5; no definite D call. This CDR3 region has 15 residues. The ends were cut back, 3 bases at V and 0 bases at J, with 9 bases in the middle. Germline V lookup: CDR1 SNHLY, CDR2 FYNNEI. In nucleotides, the CDR3 is TGTGCCAGCAGTGAGGCACCTTATAGCAATCAGCCCCAGCATTTT. This encodes CASSEAPYSNQPQHF.

The chain couples TRBV7-9 to TRBJ1-1, with no clear D. Germline assignment: CDR1 SEHNR and CDR2 FQNEAQ (reference sequence). V lost 1 base and J 0 bases, leaving 9 bases between the germline ends. The CDR3 spans 15 residues. CDR3 nucleotides: TGTGCCAGCAGCTTAGATGAACGGATGAACACTGAAGCTTTCTTT. Protein sequence: CASSLDERMNTEAFF.

V usage is TRBV7-9 and J usage is TRBJ1-4; D is perhaps TRBD1 (5 bases). V lost 5 bases and J 4 bases, leaving 11 bases between the germline ends. The CDR3 has 14 amino acids. Germline V gives CDR1 SEHNR, CDR2 FQNEAQ (reference sequence). The DNA for the CDR3 is TGTGCCAGCAGCCGGGACGGGCGTAATGAAAAACTGTTTTTT. Residues: CASSRDGRNEKLFF.

This clone appeared a single time. As DNA, the CDR3 is TGTGCCAGCAGCCTTGACAGTACCTTCTACAATGAGCAGTTCTTC. Protein sequence: CASSLDSTFYNEQFF. This chain connects TRBV27 to TRBJ2-1, with TRBD1 as a possible D gene (5 bases). The CDR3 totals 15 residues. Germline-derived CDR1 and CDR2 are MNHEY and SMNVEV (reference sequence). The V and J ends lost 6 bases and 3 bases respectively, with 15 bases between them.

The CDR3 DNA reads TGTGCCAGCAGCTTAGCGCTGGGAAACAGTCAGGGCTACACCTTC. Amino acids: CASSLALGNSQGYTF. The chain joins TRBV7-9 to TRBJ1-2; D remains unclear. Germline-derived CDR1 and CDR2 are SEHNR and FQNEAQ (reference sequence). Trimming removed 0 bases at V and 8 bases at J, with 16 bases between. The CDR3 runs 15 residues.